This TCR beta chain comes out of a study of OX40 agonist ivuxolimab in advanced cancers. Study background: Previous treatment with anti-PD-1, anti-PD-L1 or anti-CTLA-4 therapy was allowed; 35% to 50% had received some. Study findings and constraints: At doses 0.1 to 3.0 mg/kg, CD4+ and CD8+ clones expanded. Some patients without response likewise showed low normalized clonal expansion. Compared with others, partial responders at 0.1-3.0 mg/kg displayed clonal expansion among the lowest.

Regarding this clone: The antigen remains unidentified.

Method: immunoSEQ multiplex PCR; TCRdb's copy keeps in-frame clones and lacks some. Of about 70,000 clones listed, 88% were seen once; the top ten hold 2.5% to 3%. Germline V gene data show CDR1 as SGHRS and CDR2 as YFSETQ. Trimming cost V 5 bases and J 0 bases; bases outside gene matches: 8. The CDR3 consists of 15 residues. This sample comprised CD4+ or CD8+ T cells sorted from blood, obtained in a trial of the OX40 agonist ivuxolimab. V gene TRBV5-1 combines with J gene TRBJ2-7; 7 bases align to TRBD1. This receptor was identified in an adult with an advanced solid tumor such as melanoma, head and neck, liver or kidney cancer. The CDR3: CASRLTTGSSYEQYF. The CDR3 region has the DNA TGCGCCAGCAGGCTTACGACAGGGAGCTCCTACGAGCAGTACTTC. Filled out from reference TRBV5-1 and TRBJ2-7, the complete variable domain reads KAGVTQTPRYLIKTRGQQVTLSCSPISGHRSVSWYQQTPGQGLQFLFEYFSETQRNKGNFPGRFSGRQFSNSRSEMNVSTLELGDSALYLCASRLTTGSSYEQYFGPGTRLTVT.